A selection of T cell receptor beta chains follows, all from one sample in a study of cytomegalovirus exposure and HLA in healthy donors. TCRdb keeps only in-frame clones here, not all; method: immunoSEQ multiplex PCR. The table includes approximately 100,000 clones, roughly 71% detected once. The specimen was PBMCs. These receptors were collected from a male donor in good health and CMV-seropositive. Each CDR3 is given with its conserved first and last residue. A D gene is named only where the DNA matches it firmly. Some rows have no size entry. The others give once, few or many, or a class for an expanded clone.

d_call	clone_size	j_call	v_call	cdr3_nt	cdr3_aa
TRBD1	few	TRBJ2-7	TRBV29-1	TGCAGCGTTGAAGATCCCAGGGGGCGGTCCGAGCAGTACTTC	CSVEDPRGRSEQYF
NA	NA	TRBJ2-5	TRBV5-1	TGCGCCAGCAGCTTGGATTGGGGGGAAGAGACCCAGTACTTC	CASSLDWGEETQYF
NA	NA	TRBJ2-7	TRBV28	TGTGCCAGCCGGAGTATTCCCTACGAGCAGTACTTC	CASRSIPYEQYF
NA	NA	TRBJ1-2	TRBV28	TGTGCCAGCAGCCTGGGCGGGGTGGCCCCCTATGGCTACACCTTC	CASSLGGVAPYGYTF
NA	NA	TRBJ2-3	TRBV30	TGTGCCTGGATTAATCCTAGGACACAGGATACGCAGTATTTT	CAWINPRTQDTQYF
NA	once	TRBJ1-1	TRBV4-2	TGTGCCAGCAGCCAAGAATTATGGACACCGAACACTGAAGCTTTCTTT	CASSQELWTPNTEAFF
NA	NA	TRBJ2-5	TRBV15	TGTGCCACCAGCAGAGCGGGTATACAAGAGACCCAGTACTTC	CATSRAGIQETQYF
TRBD1	once	TRBJ2-7	TRBV30	TGTGCCTGGAGGGACAGGGCCTACGAGCAGTACTTC	CAWRDRAYEQYF
TRBD2	NA	TRBJ2-1	TRBV4-2	TGTGCCAGCAGCCCGAACCCAGCGGGGGACCTTTACAATGAGCAGTTCTTC	CASSPNPAGDLYNEQFF
NA	NA	TRBJ2-5	TRBV29-1	TGCAGCGTCGGAGGTGAGACCCAGTACTTC	CSVGGETQYF